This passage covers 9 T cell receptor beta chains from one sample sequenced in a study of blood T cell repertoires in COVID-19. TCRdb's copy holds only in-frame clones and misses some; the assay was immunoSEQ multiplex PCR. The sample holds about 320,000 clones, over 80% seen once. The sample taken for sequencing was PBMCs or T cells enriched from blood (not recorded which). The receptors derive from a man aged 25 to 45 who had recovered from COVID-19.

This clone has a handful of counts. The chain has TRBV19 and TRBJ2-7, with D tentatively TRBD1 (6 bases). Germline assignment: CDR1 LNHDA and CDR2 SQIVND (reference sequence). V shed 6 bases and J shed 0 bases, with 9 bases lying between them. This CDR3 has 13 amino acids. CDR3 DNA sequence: TGTGCCAGTAGAGACAGGAGCTCCTACGAGCAGTACTTC. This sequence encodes CASRDRSSYEQYF.

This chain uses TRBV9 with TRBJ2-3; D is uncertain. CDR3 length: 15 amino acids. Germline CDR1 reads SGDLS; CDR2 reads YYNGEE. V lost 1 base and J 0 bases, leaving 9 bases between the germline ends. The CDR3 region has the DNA TGTGCCAGCAGCGTAAGCTTATCTAGCACAGATACGCAGTATTTT. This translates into CASSVSLSSTDTQYF.

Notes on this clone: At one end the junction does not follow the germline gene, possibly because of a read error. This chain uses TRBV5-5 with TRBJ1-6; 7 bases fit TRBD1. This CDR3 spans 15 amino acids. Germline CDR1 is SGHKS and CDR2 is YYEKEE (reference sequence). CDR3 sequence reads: CASSNIGDSNSPLHF. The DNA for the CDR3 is TGTGCCAGCAGCAACATAGGGGACAGCAATTCGCCCCTCCACTTT. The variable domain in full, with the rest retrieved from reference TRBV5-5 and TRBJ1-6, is DAGVTQSPTHLIKTRGQQVTLRCSPISGHKSVSWYQQVLGQGPQFIFQYYEKEERGRGNFPDRFSARQFPNYSSELNVNALLLGDSALYLCASSNIGDSNSPLHFGNGTRLTVT.

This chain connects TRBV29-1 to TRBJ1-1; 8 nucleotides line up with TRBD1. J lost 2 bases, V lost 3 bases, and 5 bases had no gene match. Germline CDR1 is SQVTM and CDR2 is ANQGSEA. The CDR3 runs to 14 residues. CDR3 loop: CSVDKGQANTEAFF. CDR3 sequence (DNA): TGCAGCGTTGATAAGGGACAGGCAAACACTGAAGCTTTCTTT.

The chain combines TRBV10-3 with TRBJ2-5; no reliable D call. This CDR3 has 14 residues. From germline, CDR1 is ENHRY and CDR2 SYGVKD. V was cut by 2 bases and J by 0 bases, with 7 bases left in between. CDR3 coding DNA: TGTGCCATCAGTGAGAGAAACAACCAAGAGACCCAGTACTTC. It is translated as CAISERNNQETQYF.

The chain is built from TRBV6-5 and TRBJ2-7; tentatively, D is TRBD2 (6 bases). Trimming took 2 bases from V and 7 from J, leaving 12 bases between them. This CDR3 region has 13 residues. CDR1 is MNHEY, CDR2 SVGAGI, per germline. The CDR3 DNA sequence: TGTGCCAGCAGTTACCGCGGGGTGGGGGAGCAGTACTTC. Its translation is CASSYRGVGEQYF.

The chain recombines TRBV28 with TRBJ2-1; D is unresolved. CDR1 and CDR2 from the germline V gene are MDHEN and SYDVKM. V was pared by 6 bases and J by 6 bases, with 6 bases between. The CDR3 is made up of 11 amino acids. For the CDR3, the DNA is TGTGCCAGCAGCCAGTCCAATGAGCAGTTCTTC. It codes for CASSQSNEQFF. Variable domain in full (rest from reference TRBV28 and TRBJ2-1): DVKVTQSSRYLVKRTGEKVFLECVQDMDHENMFWYRQDPGLGLRLIYFSYDVKMKEKGDIPEGYSVSREKKERFSLILESASTNQTSMYLCASSQSNEQFFGPGTRLTVL.

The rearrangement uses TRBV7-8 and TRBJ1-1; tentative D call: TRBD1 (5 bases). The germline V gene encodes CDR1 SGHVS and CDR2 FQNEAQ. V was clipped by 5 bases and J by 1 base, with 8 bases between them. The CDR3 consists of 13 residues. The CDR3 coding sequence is TGTGCCAGCAGCCGCGACAGGAACACTGAAGCTTTCTTT. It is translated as CASSRDRNTEAFF.

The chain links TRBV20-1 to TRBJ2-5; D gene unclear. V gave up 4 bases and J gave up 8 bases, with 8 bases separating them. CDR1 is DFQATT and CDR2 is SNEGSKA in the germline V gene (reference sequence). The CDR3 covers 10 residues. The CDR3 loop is CSATRATQYF. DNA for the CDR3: TGCAGTGCTACACGAGCAACCCAGTACTTC.